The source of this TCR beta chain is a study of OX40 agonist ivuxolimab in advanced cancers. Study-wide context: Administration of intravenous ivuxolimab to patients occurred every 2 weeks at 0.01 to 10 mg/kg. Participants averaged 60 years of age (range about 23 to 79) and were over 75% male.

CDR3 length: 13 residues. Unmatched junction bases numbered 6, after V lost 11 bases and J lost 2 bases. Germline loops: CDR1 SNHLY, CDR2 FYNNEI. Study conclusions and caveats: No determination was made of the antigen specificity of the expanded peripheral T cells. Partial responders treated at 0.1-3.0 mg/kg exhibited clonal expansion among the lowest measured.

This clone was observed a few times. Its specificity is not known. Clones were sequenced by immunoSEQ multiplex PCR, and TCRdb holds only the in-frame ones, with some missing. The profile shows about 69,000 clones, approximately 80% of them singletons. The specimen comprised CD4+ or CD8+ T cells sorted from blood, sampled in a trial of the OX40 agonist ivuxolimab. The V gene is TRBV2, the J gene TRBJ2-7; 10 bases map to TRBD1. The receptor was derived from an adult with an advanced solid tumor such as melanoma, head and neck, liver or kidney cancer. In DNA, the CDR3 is TGTGCCGGCACCGGGACAGGGGCCTACGAGCAGTACTTC. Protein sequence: CAGTGTGAYEQYF. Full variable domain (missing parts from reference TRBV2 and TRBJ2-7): EPEVTQTPSHQVTQMGQEVILRCVPISNHLYFYWYRQILGQKVEFLVSFYNNEISEKSEIFDDQFSVERPDGSNFTLKIRSTKLEDSAMYFCAGTGTGAYEQYFGPGTRLTVT.